This record looks at one TCR beta chain sequence and its context. V shed 4 bases and J shed 5 bases, with 17 bases lying between them. The CDR3 spans 15 residues. The germline V gene encodes CDR1 LGHNA and CDR2 YNFKEQ. Here immunoSEQ multiplex PCR was the method, and the copy in TCRdb shows in-frame clones only, minus some. This table has 6,000 to 7,000 clones, 76% appearing once. This specimen comes from a study of control samples from healthy donors and cancer patients. This TCR was sampled from a male donor with melanoma. The sequencing input was formalin-fixed, paraffin-embedded tissue. V is TRBV4-2 and J is TRBJ1-1; a weak D match, TRBD1 (6 bases). The CDR3 coding sequence is TGTGCCAGCAGCCCCTCACAGGGTCAGGAGACTGAAGCTTTCTTT. Its protein product is CASSPSQGQETEAFF.